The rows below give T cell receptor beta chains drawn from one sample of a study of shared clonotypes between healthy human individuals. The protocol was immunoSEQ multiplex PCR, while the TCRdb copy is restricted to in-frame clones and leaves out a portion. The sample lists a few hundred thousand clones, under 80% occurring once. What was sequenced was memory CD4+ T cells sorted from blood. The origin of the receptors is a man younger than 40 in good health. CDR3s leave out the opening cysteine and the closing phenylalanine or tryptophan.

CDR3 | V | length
ASSQTAGTTYEQY | TRBV4-3 | 13
ASSSSGGRYDGYT | TRBV5-1 | 13
ASTNSGRQY | TRBV19 | 9
ASSLGVAGSYNEQF | TRBV27 | 14
ASSLVSGTGVRAETQY | TRBV7-8 | 16
ATSGLDEQY | TRBV10-3 | 9
ASSPGTTRETQY | TRBV18 | 12
SGGQGADTQY | TRBV29-1 | 10
AWSIIGRGYYEQY | TRBV30 | 13
ASSLRGFTDTQY | TRBV11-2 | 12
ASSPGRVAGELF | TRBV7-3 | 12
ASSSAYWQGASGYT | TRBV18 | 14
ASNRDGWDTEAF | TRBV28 | 12
AISETDRAYEQY | TRBV10-3 | 12
ASSYNAETQY | TRBV5-1 | 10
ASSLASTPGELF | TRBV7-9 | 12
ASSRSRGVSYEQY | TRBV6-6 | 13
ASSLASDYRNEQF | TRBV28 | 13
ASSGGTGVSYEQY | TRBV5-1 | 13
ASSFSSGGFSYEQY | TRBV5-1 | 14
ASSLDWAEAF | TRBV7-9 | 10
ASSLGPAESLEQY | TRBV7-2 | 13
ASSESGGNQPQH | TRBV2 | 12
ASSLTRGESGELF | TRBV5-6 | 13
ASSLYYSNQPQH | TRBV27 | 12
ASSQEGLAGDTQY | TRBV4-3 | 13
ASNLQGNTGELF | TRBV9 | 12
ASSPQGAGGAYEQY | TRBV11-2 | 14
SVVPTRRAF | TRBV29-1 | 9
ASSDGRVAQETQY | TRBV2 | 13
AISEPPKTSGIYNEQF | TRBV10-3 | 16
ASSESGVNIQY | TRBV10-1 | 11
ASSPGGGRVNTEAF | TRBV28 | 14
AISSGLTDTQY | TRBV10-3 | 11
ASSRDYSGTQY | TRBV11-3 | 11
ASSYRAGGGSEQY | TRBV5-1 | 13
ASSYRGLYGYT | TRBV6-5 | 11
ASSPLGGGHYEQY | TRBV28 | 13
ASSRQDDGKQF | TRBV11-3 | 11
ASSEAGAGDEKLF | TRBV6-1 | 13
SGDGYT | TRBV29-1 | 6
ASSETRGLETQY | TRBV25-1 | 12
ASSRQDLVGVEQY | TRBV27 | 13
ASSPDRGRYGYT | TRBV28 | 12
ASSRETGRETQY | TRBV18 | 12
ASSPRRERGLRYT | TRBV7-9 | 13
ASSLSGGNSNQPQH | TRBV28 | 14
ASSYRATNEKLF | TRBV28 | 12
ASSPTSGTYEQY | TRBV5-1 | 12
ASSFYGQGGSYNEQF | TRBV5-1 | 15
SDRTHNYGYT | TRBV29-1 | 10
ASSEPPLGGWNYEQY | TRBV6-1 | 15
ASSPPGVSGNTIY | TRBV7-2 | 13
ASSFGGGETQY | TRBV11-3 | 11